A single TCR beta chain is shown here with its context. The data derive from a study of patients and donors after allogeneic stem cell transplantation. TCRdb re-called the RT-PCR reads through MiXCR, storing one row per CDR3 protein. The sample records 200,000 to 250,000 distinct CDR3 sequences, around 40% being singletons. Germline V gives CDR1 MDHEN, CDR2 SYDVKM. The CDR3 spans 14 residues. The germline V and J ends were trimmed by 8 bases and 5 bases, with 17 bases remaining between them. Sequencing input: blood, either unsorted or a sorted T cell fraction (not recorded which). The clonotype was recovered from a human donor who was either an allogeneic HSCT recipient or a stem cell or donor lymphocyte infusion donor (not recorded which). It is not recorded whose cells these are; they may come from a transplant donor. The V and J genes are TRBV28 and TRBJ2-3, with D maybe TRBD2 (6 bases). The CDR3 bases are TGTGCCAGCTCTTCTACGGGGAGGATAGATACGCAGTATTTT. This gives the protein CASSSTGRIDTQYF.